Given below is one TCR beta chain in context. The antigen remains unidentified. Trimming took 6 bases from V and 5 from J; bases not matched to a gene: 6. Germline loops: CDR1 LNHDA, CDR2 SQIVND (reference sequence). This CDR3 has 15 residues. This sample was taken from a study of identifying expanded T cells in peripheral blood. Findings of the study overall: Differentially abundant clones: about 1.3 between replicates, 15 to 17 at 2 to 3 weeks, 19 to 20 at four. Clone count variance between roughly 2-week samples rose with total template count.

During the collection period, no donor immune events like infections were recorded. Repertoires were generated with immunoSEQ multiplex PCR, while TCRdb's copy carries only in-frame clones and drops some. The sample shows around 90,000 clones, about nine tenths of them seen only once. This chain uses TRBV19 with TRBJ2-7, with 14 bases that match TRBD2. This TCR was sampled from a person aged 18 to 75 in good health. Sequencing input: blood. The CDR3 spells CASRGPGLAGDEQYF. DNA of the CDR3: TGTGCCAGTAGAGGGCCGGGACTAGCGGGGGACGAGCAGTACTTC. Based on the CDR3 plus reference TRBV19 and TRBJ2-7, the full variable domain is DGGITQSPKYLFRKEGQNVTLSCEQNLNHDAMYWYRQDPGQGLRLIYYSQIVNDFQKGDIAEGYSVSREKKESFPLTVTSAQKNPTAFYLCASRGPGLAGDEQYFGPGTRLTVT.